This T cell receptor (beta chain) was found in a study of blood T cell repertoires in COVID-19. Study-wide background: Some COVID-19 samples were acute and others convalescent; all came from the United States, Italy and Spain.

The germline CDR1 and CDR2 sequences are WNHNN and SYGVQD (reference sequence). The CDR3 runs 17 residues. Trimming cost V 4 bases and J 2 bases; bases outside gene matches: 10. Assay used: immunoSEQ multiplex PCR; TCRdb lists only in-frame clones, some missing. The table has approximately 190,000 clones, about 86% seen once. This clonotype was obtained from a man aged 25 to 45 with active or convalescent COVID-19. This chain links TRBV10-1 with TRBJ2-2; 7 bases are a match to TRBD1. The sequencing input was peripheral blood. The CDR3 here is CASSGGGQSLNTGELFF. In DNA, the CDR3 is TGCGCCAGCAGTGGTGGGGGACAGTCACTCAACACCGGGGAGCTGTTTTTT.